The sequence of this T cell receptor beta chain was determined in a study of radiotherapy plus CTLA-4 blockade in lung cancer. The length of the CDR3 is 17 residues. CDR1 KGHSH and CDR2 LQKENI come from the germline V gene. V was pared by 3 bases and J by 4 bases, with 19 bases between. Data came from immunoSEQ multiplex PCR; TCRdb stores just in-frame clones and leaves some out. Of about 94,000 clones listed, approximately 80% are singletons. This TCR came from a human donor with non-small cell lung cancer that progressed on radiotherapy plus ipilimumab. The input for sequencing was peripheral blood, taken from a patient treated with radiotherapy plus ipilimumab. The chain combines TRBV18 with TRBJ1-5, with D unclear. CDR3 DNA: TGTGCCAGCTCACCGGCCGGCGGTGGAGTTTTGAATCAGCCCCAGCATTTT. It is translated as CASSPAGGGVLNQPQHF.